This T cell receptor (beta chain) was observed in a study of response to subunit inactivated influenza vaccine. Study-wide findings and caveats: It was suggested by the authors that few new T cells are recruited by each seasonal influenza vaccination.

This clonotype was picked up a small number of times. Antigen unknown. TCRdb independently ran MiXCR on the RT-PCR reads; one entry per CDR3 protein. The sample lists more than 700,000 distinct CDR3 sequences; over 20% were seen once. V lost 7 bases and J 0 bases, leaving 10 bases between the germline ends. This CDR3 spans 12 amino acids. Germline CDR1 SQVTM, CDR2 ANQGSEA. This chain uses TRBV29-1 with TRBJ2-7, with a weak D call TRBD1 (6 bases). The specimen was PBMCs from blood, collected around 5 days after vaccination. The TCR was taken from a man aged 50-60 years who received an inactivated influenza vaccine. The CDR3 DNA reads as TGCAGCGCCGGGGACAACTCCTACGAGCAGTACTTC. Amino acids: CSAGDNSYEQYF.